What follows are 13 T cell receptor beta chains derived from one specimen sequenced in a study of Graves' ophthalmopathy and Graves' hyperthyroidism. The authors amplified TCR beta CDR3 regions from RNA transcripts. An opening RT-PCR round employed HTBI primers and preceded a second-round multiplex PCR. Each CDR3 protein gets one entry after TCRdb re-called the multiplex PCR reads with MiXCR. Seen here are about 1.1 million distinct CDR3 sequences, 35% to 40% observed once, and the top ten hold 8.5% to 14%. The sequenced sample was peripheral blood or thyroid tissue (not recorded which). These receptors were collected from an adult man with Graves' hyperthyroidism.

This clonotype was detected ten times or more. This chain links TRBV6-5 with TRBJ1-2; D is unresolved. The CDR3 consists of 14 residues. Germline V CDR1 and CDR2: MNHEY, SVGAGI. V was cut by 6 bases and J by 0 bases, with 11 bases left in between. CDR3 in amino acids: CASRRRKANYGYTF. DNA of the CDR3: TGTGCCAGCAGACGGAGGAAGGCTAACTATGGCTACACCTTC.

This clonotype was counted many times. The V gene is TRBV29-1, the J gene TRBJ1-2; tentatively, D is TRBD1 (5 bases). V was pared by 3 bases and J by 4 bases, with 15 bases between. This CDR3 is built from 14 residues. Looked up from germline, CDR1 is SQVTM and CDR2 is ANQGSEA. The CDR3, as DNA: TGCAGCGTTGATCCCTCGCAGGGTACCTATGGCTACACCTTC. As protein: CSVDPSQGTYGYTF.

The rearrangement links TRBV24-1 to TRBJ1-5; no clear D. The V end was cut by 4 bases, the J end by 5 bases, with 8 bases between. The CDR3 sequence is 13 residues long. The germline V gene has CDR1 KGHDR and CDR2 SFDVKD. This CDR3 is CATSETGHQPQHF. CDR3 coding DNA: TGTGCCACCAGTGAAACCGGGCATCAGCCCCAGCATTTT.

The sample holds a few counts of this clonotype. The rearrangement uses TRBV6-4 and TRBJ2-2; D gene unclear. This CDR3 has 14 residues. Germline V lookup: CDR1 MRHNA, CDR2 SNTAGT. The ends were cut back, 4 bases at V and 6 bases at J, with 12 bases in the middle. CDR3 sequence (DNA): TGTGCCAGCAGTGGGGATCCCGGCGCCGGGGAGCTGTTTTTT. Amino acids: CASSGDPGAGELFF.

This clonotype was counted ten times or more. The V call is TRBV20-1, the J call TRBJ2-5; no clear D. Germline loops: CDR1 DFQATT, CDR2 SNEGSKA (reference sequence). The CDR3 has 14 amino acids. V was cut by 5 bases and J by 5 bases, with 18 bases left in between. In DNA form, the CDR3 reads TGCAGTGCTTTTGGGATTGGCGGAAAGGAGACCCAGTACTTC. It yields the protein CSAFGIGGKETQYF.

For this clonotype: At one end, the junction sequence differs from germline, possibly due to a read error. V usage is TRBV5-1 and J usage is TRBJ2-7, with 12 bases that match TRBD2. Germline assignment: CDR1 SGHRS and CDR2 YFSETQ. This CDR3 comprises 15 residues. CDR3 DNA sequence: TGTGCCAGCAGCTTAGCTAGCGGGGGGGTTTACGAGCAGTACTTC. Its protein is CASSLASGGVYEQYF.

Of note for this clonotype: This may come from a read error, since a much larger clone is one base off. The chain recombines TRBV20-1 with TRBJ1-5, with 7 bases matching TRBD1. The CDR3 sequence is 14 residues long. The V and J ends lost 3 bases and 3 bases, in that order; junction bases with no gene match: 5. Germline V gene sequence: CDR1 DFQATT, CDR2 SNEGSKA (reference sequence). CDR3: CSASAGQDNQPQHF. CDR3 bases: TGCAGTGCTAGTGCCGGACAGGACAATCAGCCCCAGCATTTT.

This clonotype was picked up many times. The V and J genes are TRBV10-3 and TRBJ2-5, with D perhaps being TRBD1 or TRBD2 (5 bases each). This CDR3 region has 13 residues. The V gene lost 7 bases and the J gene lost 1 base, with 10 bases spanning the gap. Germline V lookup: CDR1 ENHRY, CDR2 SYGVKD. CDR3 loop: CAINRGAQETQYF. Here the CDR3 DNA reads TGTGCCATCAATAGAGGGGCCCAAGAGACCCAGTACTTC.

This CDR3 is CASSFTGVAWETQYF. The CDR3 nucleotides read TGTGCCAGCAGCTTTACAGGGGTCGCGTGGGAGACCCAGTACTTC. V and J are TRBV7-2 and TRBJ2-5; 7 nucleotides align to TRBD1. Unmatched junction bases numbered 9, after V lost 3 bases and J lost 5 bases. Germline CDR1 is SGHTA and CDR2 is FQGNSA. This CDR3 has 15 amino acids.

The chain employs TRBV20-1 and TRBJ1-2; D gene unclear. The V gene lost 0 bases and the J gene lost 8 bases, with 7 bases spanning the gap. Looked up from germline, CDR1 is DFQATT and CDR2 is SNEGSKA (reference sequence). The CDR3 length is 11 residues. The DNA of the CDR3 is TGCAGTGCTAGAGATCCCAGGGGCTACACCTTC. Its protein is CSARDPRGYTF.

This clonotype showed up just a few times. The V gene is TRBV19, the J gene TRBJ2-2, with unresolved D. CDR3 length: 14 amino acids. Trimming cost V 7 bases and J 1 base, with 10 bases left between them. Per germline, CDR1 LNHDA and CDR2 SQIVND (reference sequence). This CDR3 reads CASTNVENTGELFF. In DNA form, the CDR3 reads TGTGCCAGTACGAACGTGGAGAACACCGGGGAGCTGTTTTTT.

This clonotype was counted many times. The rearrangement links TRBV7-6 to TRBJ2-7; D unclear. Deletions cut 3 bases from V and 0 bases from J, with 12 bases between. Germline lookup yields CDR1 SGHVS and CDR2 FNYEAQ. The CDR3 covers 15 residues. The CDR3 loop is CASSLTESGSYEQYF. CDR3 bases: TGTGCCAGCAGCTTGACGGAGTCAGGCTCCTACGAGCAGTACTTC.

As for this clonotype: It is likely a read error, because the conserved phenylalanine at the end of the CDR3 is missing. J is TRBJ1-2 and V is TRBV15, with 7 bases identical to TRBD1. The CDR3 is made up of 14 amino acids. Germline CDR1 reads LNHNV; CDR2 reads YYDKDF (reference sequence). V dropped 0 bases and J dropped 4; count of bases not matched to a gene: 2. The CDR3 loop is CATSRDRTGYGYTL. For the CDR3, the DNA is TGTGCCACCAGCAGAGATCGGACAGGCTATGGCTACACCCTC.